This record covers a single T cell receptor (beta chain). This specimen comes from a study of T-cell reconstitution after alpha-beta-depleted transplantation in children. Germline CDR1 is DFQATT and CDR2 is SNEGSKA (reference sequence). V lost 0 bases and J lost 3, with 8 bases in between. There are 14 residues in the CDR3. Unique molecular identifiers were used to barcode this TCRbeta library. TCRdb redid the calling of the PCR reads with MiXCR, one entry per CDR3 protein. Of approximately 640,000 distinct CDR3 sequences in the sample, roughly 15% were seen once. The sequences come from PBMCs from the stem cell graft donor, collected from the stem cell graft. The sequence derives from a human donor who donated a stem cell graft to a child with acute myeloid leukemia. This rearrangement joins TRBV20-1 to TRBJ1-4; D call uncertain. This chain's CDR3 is CSARDGLSNEKLFF. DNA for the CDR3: TGCAGTGCTAGAGATGGCTTGTCTAATGAAAAACTGTTTTTT.